At least ten counts were recorded for the clone carrying this TCR beta chain. These data come from a study of early T cells in non-severe SARS-CoV-2 infection. TCRdb reprocessed the 5' RACE reads via MiXCR and lists one record per CDR3 protein. The top ten hold around 4.3% of the sample, which has some 70,000 distinct CDR3 sequences, more than 10% seen once. V was trimmed by 7 bases and J by 4 bases, leaving 10 bases between them. CDR1 is SQVTM, CDR2 ANQGSEA, per germline. CDR3 size: 12 residues. Sequenced input: whole blood. The rearrangement uses TRBV29-1 and TRBJ2-2, with D maybe TRBD1 (6 bases). The sequence was obtained from an adult who was a healthcare worker with PCR-confirmed SARS-CoV-2 infection or an uninfected control (not recorded which). The CDR3 protein is CSGGLSTGELFF. CDR3 in DNA: TGCAGCGGGGGGCTTAGCACCGGGGAGCTGTTTTTT.